This TCR beta chain was sequenced in a study of blood T cell repertoires in COVID-19. The overall study: Both acute and convalescent COVID-19 samples were obtained from the United States, Italy and Spain. PBMCs, B-cell-depleted T cells, or T cells were the source of the cDNA or gDNA that made up the material.

Original methodology: Amplification of reference gene primers provided the estimated nucleated cell counts. Clones were read by immunoSEQ multiplex PCR, and TCRdb kept only the in-frame ones, dropping some. For V, J and clone size, that table is used; D and trimming come from the DNA. The profile shows around 140,000 clones, 80% of them singletons. The CDR3 has 16 amino acids. V gave up 4 bases and J gave up 3 bases; unmatched junction bases: 12. Germline-derived CDR1 and CDR2 are SGHAT and FQNNGV. The rearrangement links TRBV11-2 to TRBJ2-7; 7 bases align to TRBD1. Source material: peripheral blood. The receptor was derived from a man aged 70-80 years who had recovered from COVID-19. The CDR3 spells CASSYRSGTVIYEQYF. Written as DNA, the CDR3 is TGTGCCAGCAGCTACAGGTCCGGGACAGTCATCTACGAGCAGTACTTC. The full variable domain, its missing parts supplied by reference TRBV11-2 and TRBJ2-7, is EAGVAQSPRYKIIEKRQSVAFWCNPISGHATLYWYQQILGQGPKLLIQFQNNGVVDDSQLPKDRFSAERLKGVDSTLKIQPAKLEDSAVYLCASSYRSGTVIYEQYFGPGTRLTVT.